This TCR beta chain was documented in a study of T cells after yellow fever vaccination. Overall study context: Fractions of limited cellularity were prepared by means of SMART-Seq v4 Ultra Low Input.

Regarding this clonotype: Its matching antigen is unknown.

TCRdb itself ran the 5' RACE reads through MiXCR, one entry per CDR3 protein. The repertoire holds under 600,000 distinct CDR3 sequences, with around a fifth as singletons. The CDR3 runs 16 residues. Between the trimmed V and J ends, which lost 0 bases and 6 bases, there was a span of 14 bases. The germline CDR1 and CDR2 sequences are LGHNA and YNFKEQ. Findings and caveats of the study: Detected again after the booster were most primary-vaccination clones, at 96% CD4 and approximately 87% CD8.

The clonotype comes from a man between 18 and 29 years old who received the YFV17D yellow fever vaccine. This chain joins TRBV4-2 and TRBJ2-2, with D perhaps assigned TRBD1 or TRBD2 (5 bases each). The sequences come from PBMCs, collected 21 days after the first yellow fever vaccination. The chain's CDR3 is CASSQERGAVAGELFF. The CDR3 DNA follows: TGTGCCAGCAGCCAAGAACGGGGCGCGGTTGCCGGGGAGCTGTTTTTT.